The 17 T cell receptor beta chains below come from one sample, sequenced in a study of blood T cell repertoires in COVID-19. Profiling relied on immunoSEQ multiplex PCR, and the TCRdb table lists in-frame clones only, not all of them. The data hold approximately 140,000 clones, with more than 70% observed a single time. The sample was peripheral blood. The receptor source for this set is an older woman with acute or convalescent COVID-19.

The chain recombines TRBV28 with TRBJ2-3, with 12 bases that match TRBD2. V lost 6 bases to trimming and J lost 2 bases; unmatched junction nucleotides: 9. Germline CDR1 and CDR2: MDHEN and SYDVKM. The CDR3 is made up of 17 amino acids. For the CDR3, the DNA is TGTGCCAGCAGCCCCTCTAGCGGGGGGGACTTCACAGATACGCAGTATTTT. The encoded protein is CASSPSSGGDFTDTQYF.

The V and J genes are TRBV7-6 and TRBJ2-5, with TRBD1 matching over 7 bases. Trimming removed 4 bases from V and 3 bases from J; junction bases left unmatched: 5. Germline V gene data show CDR1 as SGHVS and CDR2 as FNYEAQ. The CDR3 has 14 amino acids. The CDR3 loop is CASSSRDREETQYF. CDR3 coding DNA: TGTGCCAGCAGCTCCCGGGACAGAGAAGAGACCCAGTACTTC.

V gene TRBV7-2 combines with J gene TRBJ2-4, with a tentative D call TRBD1 (5 bases). Germline CDR1 SGHTA, CDR2 FQGNSA. The CDR3 runs to 14 residues. V lost 3 bases and J 8 bases, leaving 14 bases between the germline ends. The CDR3, as DNA: TGTGCCAGCAGCTTCAGGGAAGCTGGGGACATTCAGTACTTC. Its translation is CASSFREAGDIQYF.

This chain joins TRBV30 and TRBJ1-2; weak D call: TRBD1 (6 bases). Trimming pared 0 bases from V and 4 bases from J, leaving 9 bases between. This CDR3 has 13 residues. Germline CDR1 and CDR2: GTSNPN and SVGIG (reference sequence). CDR3 in amino acids: CAWSVLTGYGYTF. The CDR3 DNA sequence: TGTGCCTGGAGTGTACTGACAGGCTATGGCTACACCTTC.

J is TRBJ2-3 and V is TRBV24-1; 10 bases align to TRBD1. This CDR3 is built from 14 residues. Per the germline V gene, CDR1 is KGHDR and CDR2 is SFDVKD. V lost 6 bases, J lost 8 bases, and 7 bases stayed unmatched. The CDR3 protein is CATSSWDRGGTQYF. The DNA for the CDR3 is TGTGCCACCAGTTCTTGGGACAGGGGAGGTACGCAGTATTTT.

This sequence joins TRBV5-5 and TRBJ1-1; D is unclear. V was cut by 4 bases and J by 3 bases, with 10 bases left in between. This CDR3 region has 13 residues. The germline V gene has CDR1 SGHKS and CDR2 YYEKEE (reference sequence). CDR3 sequence reads: CASSLGVDTEAFF. The CDR3 DNA sequence: TGTGCCAGCAGCCTGGGAGTGGACACTGAAGCTTTCTTT.

The chain recombines TRBV5-5 with TRBJ2-3, with 11 bases fitting TRBD1. CDR1 SGHKS and CDR2 YYEKEE come from the germline V gene (reference sequence). The CDR3 is made up of 16 amino acids. Germline trimming cut 4 bases from V and 0 bases from J; bases unmatched to any gene: 4. Here the CDR3 reads CASSLGQGASTDTQYF. As DNA, the CDR3 is TGTGCCAGCAGCCTTGGACAGGGGGCTAGCACAGATACGCAGTATTTT. Complete variable domain (other parts from reference TRBV5-5 and TRBJ2-3): DAGVTQSPTHLIKTRGQQVTLRCSPISGHKSVSWYQQVLGQGPQFIFQYYEKEERGRGNFPDRFSARQFPNYSSELNVNALLLGDSALYLCASSLGQGASTDTQYFGPGTRLTVL.

V usage is TRBV28 and J usage is TRBJ1-4; 7 positions agree with TRBD1. Germline lookup yields CDR1 MDHEN and CDR2 SYDVKM. V lost 5 bases to trimming and J lost 0 bases; unmatched junction nucleotides: 6. This CDR3 comprises 16 residues. Here the CDR3 reads CASSHRGPTTNEKLFF. In nucleotides, the CDR3 is TGTGCCAGCAGTCACAGGGGCCCCACAACTAATGAAAAACTGTTTTTT.

The sample holds a few counts of this clone. CDR3 in DNA: TGTGCCAGCAGTTACTCCGCTACAGGGAACACTGAAGCTTTCTTT. It encodes CASSYSATGNTEAFF. The V and J genes are TRBV6-5 and TRBJ1-1, with D perhaps TRBD1 (5 bases). Germline lookup yields CDR1 MNHEY and CDR2 SVGAGI. V was pared by 0 bases and J by 1 base, with 9 bases between. The CDR3 has 15 amino acids.

This sequence joins TRBV11-3 and TRBJ2-7; possibly TRBD1 for D (5 bases). The V end was cut by 3 bases, the J end by 3 bases, with 12 bases between. The V gene's germline CDR1 is SGHNT and CDR2 YENEEA. The CDR3 length is 14 residues. The CDR3 bases are TGTGCCAGCAGCTTCACAGGTACTCTCTACGAGCAGTACTTC. It is translated as CASSFTGTLYEQYF.

V is TRBV6-1 and J is TRBJ1-6, with 12 nucleotides matching TRBD1. V trimming: 4 bases; J trimming: 1 base; junction bases outside the gene matches: 11. The CDR3 is made up of 20 amino acids. Germline CDR1 reads MNHNS; CDR2 reads SASEGT. CDR3 bases: TGTGCCAGCAGTGTCTATCCGGGACAGGGGGCTACGTCCTATAATTCACCCCTCCACTTT. Protein: CASSVYPGQGATSYNSPLHF.

The chain joins TRBV5-1 to TRBJ2-5; possible D gene TRBD2, 5 bases. V lost 4 bases, J lost 2 bases, and 12 bases lay in between. Germline V lookup: CDR1 SGHRS, CDR2 YFSETQ. CDR3 length: 14 residues. CDR3 nucleotides: TGCGCCAGCAGCCCAACGGGGTTTCAAGAGACCCAGTACTTC. Encoded protein: CASSPTGFQETQYF.

With regard to this clone: One junction end does not reproduce the germline sequence, and a read error may be involved. The sample has other DNA sequences that encode this CDR3 too. The genes are TRBV15 and TRBJ2-7, with 7 bases lining up with TRBD1. The CDR3 contains 15 residues. Per the germline V gene, CDR1 is LNHNV and CDR2 is YYDKDF (reference sequence). DNA for the CDR3: TGTGCCACCAGCCCAGCAGGGGACAGCTACTACGAGCAATACTTC. Its translation: CATSPAGDSYYEQYF.

The chain's CDR3 is CASSRDRGFYGYTF. CDR3 nucleotides: TGTGCCAGCAGCCGGGACAGGGGGTTCTATGGCTACACCTTC. V gene TRBV7-9 combines with J gene TRBJ1-2; 11 bases agree with TRBD1. This CDR3 region has 14 residues. Per germline, CDR1 SEHNR and CDR2 FQNEAQ (reference sequence). Losses at the gene ends were 5 bases for V and 4 bases for J; bases not matched to a gene: 3.

J is TRBJ1-1 and V is TRBV18; no clear D. The CDR3 totals 14 residues. The V gene's germline CDR1 is KGHSH and CDR2 LQKENI. Trimming pared 5 bases from V and 3 bases from J, leaving 13 bases between. As DNA, the CDR3 is TGTGCCAGCTCAATAGGGAGAAGGGACACTGAAGCTTTCTTT. The encoded protein is CASSIGRRDTEAFF.

The V gene is TRBV7-9, the J gene TRBJ2-7; possibly TRBD1 for D (6 bases). The CDR3 has 15 residues. Germline V gene lookup returns CDR1 SEHNR and CDR2 FQNEAQ (reference sequence). The V end was cut by 3 bases, the J end by 3 bases, with 15 bases between. The CDR3 region has the DNA TGTGCCAGCAGCTTTCCCGGGACAAGGAGCTACGAGCAGTACTTC. Translation gives CASSFPGTRSYEQYF.

The chain has TRBV27 and TRBJ2-7; D is unresolved. Per the germline V gene, CDR1 is MNHEY and CDR2 is SMNVEV (reference sequence). Between the trimmed V and J ends, which lost 6 bases and 6 bases, there was a span of 24 bases. This CDR3 has 16 amino acids. For the CDR3, the DNA is TGTGCCAGCAGACTCACCCCTGGCAGGCCCCTTCGCGAGCAGTACTTC. It encodes CASRLTPGRPLREQYF.